What follows is one T cell receptor beta chain and its context. The length of the CDR3 is 14 residues. J gave up 10 bases and V 0 bases, and 8 bases lay outside the gene matches. CDR1 and CDR2 (germline): LNHDA, SQIVND (reference sequence). These data are taken from a study of cytomegalovirus exposure and HLA in healthy donors. Vbeta (60) and Jbeta (13) primers were used in the PCR. Sequencing was performed with immunoSEQ multiplex PCR; in TCRdb, only in-frame clones are kept and a portion is missing. The table includes 90,000 to 110,000 clones, almost 70% detected once. This receptor was taken from a young man in good health and CMV-seronegative. The V gene is TRBV19, the J gene TRBJ1-1; 7 positions agree with TRBD1. Sample: PBMCs. The CDR3 loop reads CASSIEGQLPGAFF. The CDR3 coding sequence is TGTGCCAGTAGTATAGAGGGACAGTTGCCTGGAGCTTTCTTT. Full variable domain (outside the CDR3, taken from reference TRBV19 and TRBJ1-1): DGGITQSPKYLFRKEGQNVTLSCEQNLNHDAMYWYRQDPGQGLRLIYYSQIVNDFQKGDIAEGYSVSREKKESFPLTVTSAQKNPTAFYLCASSIEGQLPGAFFGQGTRLTVV.